Here is one T cell receptor (beta chain) with its context. Its recognized antigen is unknown. No much larger clone is present one base from it, and per-base qualities are unavailable. At one collaborating source in Seattle, patients were enrolled during active infection and were followed longitudinally through the course of disease. Each collaborating institution followed its own protocols to collect whole blood in K2EDTA tubes. For TCRbeta analysis, collaborators shipped samples as frozen whole blood, isolated PBMCs, or DNA extracted from either of those sample types. This sample was taken from a study of blood T cell repertoires in COVID-19 (dated by TCRdb to about 2020). For the study in its entirety: Samples covering the acute and convalescent phases of COVID-19 were provided by collaborators in the United States, Italy and Spain. The prospective study material was composed of cDNA or gDNA derived from T cells, B-cell-depleted T cells, or PBMCs. Deeply sampled blood TCRbeta repertoires from subjects exposed to, actively infected with, or recovered from COVID-19 were included in the dataset. A freely available public database, intended as a resource for researchers studying the immune response to SARS-CoV-2, is where the repertoires were released. The samples were drawn from two sources: the first 160 participants of the ongoing ImmuneRACE study, and 1,000 to 1,500 subjects contributed by 6 global collaborators. Nearly every sample came with metadata listing a de-identified subject ID, COVID-19 status, age in years and sex. Where available, HLA class I and class II types were taken from metadata supplied by the sample provider and were not determined by assay-based typing.

TCRbeta CDR3 regions were amplified from genomic DNA using the immunoSEQ Assay, a bias-controlled multiplex PCR. The source study handled its data this way. Nucleated cell counts per sample were estimated from amplification of reference gene primers within the assay. Sequence reads were collapsed and filtered to measure the absolute abundance of every unique TCRbeta CDR3 rearrangement. For each sample, productive Simpson clonality was calculated by taking the square root of Simpson's diversity index across productive rearrangements. TCRdb obtained this table from immuneACCESS and retained in-frame rearrangements with V and J assigned. These tables miss some clones; where compared with another copy, unresolved V genes account for less than half of the shortfall, and the remainder is unexplained. That table is the source of V, J and clone size, and D and trimming were worked out from the DNA. The sample contains under 200,000 clones, roughly 80% of them found a single time. Approximately 5.9% of the sample is taken by the ten largest.

The CDR1 and CDR2 encoded by the germline V gene are SGHDN and FVKESK. V and J are trimmed by 2 bases and 4 bases, and the gene matches miss 3 bases of the junction. The CDR3 covers 16 residues, taking in both the cysteine and the phenylalanine. Only the CDR3 portion is preserved as DNA: 48 bases, with reading frame beginning at the first base. Study-level results and caveats: Clinical and demographic metadata were provided uncurated, with the amount varying by source and participant.

Sample: peripheral blood. Recombination connected TRBV14 to TRBJ2-2; the central 11 bases match TRBD2. This clonotype was sampled from a woman in her 40s with COVID-19, enrolled during active disease. The DNA is as follows: TGTGCCAGCAGCCAATTGACTAGCGGGATCACCGGGGAGCTGTTTTTT. Its translation reads: CASSQLTSGITGELFF.